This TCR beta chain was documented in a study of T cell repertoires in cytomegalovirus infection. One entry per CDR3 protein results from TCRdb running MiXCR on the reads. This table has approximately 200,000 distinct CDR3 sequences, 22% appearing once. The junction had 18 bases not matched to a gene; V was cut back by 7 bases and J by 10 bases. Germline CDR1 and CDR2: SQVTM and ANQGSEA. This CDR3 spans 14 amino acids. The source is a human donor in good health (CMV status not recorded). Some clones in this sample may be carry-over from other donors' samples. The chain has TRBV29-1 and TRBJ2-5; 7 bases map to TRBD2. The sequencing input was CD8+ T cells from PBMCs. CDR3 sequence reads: CSGVRYSGDHIQYF. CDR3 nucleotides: TGCAGCGGGGTTCGTTACAGCGGGGATCATATCCAGTACTTC.